Below, 22 T cell receptor beta chains from the same sample are listed, as sequenced in a study of blood T cell repertoires in COVID-19. Sequenced by immunoSEQ multiplex PCR; TCRdb stores in-frame clones only, minus some. The sample shows around 260,000 clones, approximately 86% of them seen only once. The sample consisted of peripheral blood. These receptors all come from a man aged 18 to 35 with active or convalescent COVID-19.

This clone was picked up one time. J is TRBJ2-7 and V is TRBV9, with 8 bases aligning to TRBD2. CDR3 length equals 14 residues. V gave up 2 bases and J gave up 4 bases; unmatched junction bases: 5. Germline V lookup: CDR1 SGDLS, CDR2 YYNGEE. The CDR3 DNA follows: TGTGCCAGCAGCGTTTCGGCGGGGGGATACGAGCAGTACTTC. This gives the protein CASSVSAGGYEQYF. The variable domain in full, completed from reference TRBV9 and TRBJ2-7, reads DSGVTQTPKHLITATGQRVTLRCSPRSGDLSVYWYQQSLDQGLQFLIQYYNGEERAKGNILERFSAQQFPDLHSELNLSSLELGDSALYFCASSVSAGGYEQYFGPGTRLTVT.

J is TRBJ2-7 and V is TRBV9; D not certain. The CDR3 has 12 amino acids. Germline V gene lookup returns CDR1 SGDLS and CDR2 YYNGEE. V was trimmed by 4 bases and J by 2 bases, leaving 7 bases between them. Written as DNA, the CDR3 is TGTGCCAGCAGCTCTAACGCCTACGAGCAGTACTTC. Encoded protein: CASSSNAYEQYF.

The chain combines TRBV10-3 with TRBJ1-2, with D hard to call. Germline V lookup: CDR1 ENHRY, CDR2 SYGVKD. This CDR3 is 12 amino acids long. Deletions cut 3 bases from V and 1 base from J, with 3 bases between. CDR3 in DNA: TGTGCCATCAGTGACAATAACTATGGCTACACCTTC. Protein: CAISDNNYGYTF.

The CDR3 is CASSESYPSNEQFF. The DNA of the CDR3 is TGCGCCAGCAGTGAGTCGTATCCCAGCAATGAGCAGTTCTTC. The rearrangement uses TRBV10-2 and TRBJ2-1, with D hard to call. Per germline, CDR1 WSHSY and CDR2 SAAADI. The CDR3 extends over 14 amino acids. Trimming took 0 bases from V and 6 from J, leaving 9 bases between them.

The rearrangement links TRBV5-1 to TRBJ2-3, with 8 bases matching TRBD1. This CDR3 is 16 amino acids long. The germline gives CDR1 SGHRS, CDR2 YFSETQ. J lost 2 bases, V lost 4 bases, and 9 bases had no gene match. CDR3 sequence reads: CASSPPDREDTDTQYF. The DNA for the CDR3 is TGCGCCAGCAGCCCCCCGGACAGGGAAGACACAGATACGCAGTATTTT.

The V gene is TRBV19, the J gene TRBJ2-1, with D perhaps matching TRBD2 (6 bases). Between the trimmed V and J ends, which lost 3 bases and 13 bases, there was a span of 10 bases. The CDR3 has 11 amino acids. Germline assignment: CDR1 LNHDA and CDR2 SQIVND (reference sequence). Here the CDR3 DNA reads TGTGCCAGTAGTATCGGGCGGGGACAGTTCTTC. Residues: CASSIGRGQFF. The full variable domain, with the rest looked up from reference TRBV19 and TRBJ2-1, is DGGITQSPKYLFRKEGQNVTLSCEQNLNHDAMYWYRQDPGQGLRLIYYSQIVNDFQKGDIAEGYSVSREKKESFPLTVTSAQKNPTAFYLCASSIGRGQFFGPGTRLTVL.

This clone was found once. The rearrangement uses TRBV7-8 and TRBJ1-1; D is possibly TRBD1 (5 bases). V lost 6 bases and J lost 6, with 14 bases in between. Germline assignment: CDR1 SGHVS and CDR2 FQNEAQ. This CDR3 comprises 13 residues. The CDR3 here is CASRSGPRAEAFF. CDR3 in DNA: TGTGCCAGCAGGTCCGGGCCCAGGGCTGAAGCTTTCTTT.

The chain recombines TRBV6-6 with TRBJ1-1; TRBD1 is a possible D gene (6 bases). Trimming took off 6 bases at V and 1 base at J, with 9 bases between the two ends. This CDR3 has 13 amino acids. Germline-derived CDR1 and CDR2 are MNHNY and SVGAGI (reference sequence). In DNA, the CDR3 is TGTGCCAGCAGCACGACAGGGAACACTGAAGCTTTCTTT. It yields the protein CASSTTGNTEAFF.

This clone was observed a single time. This chain connects TRBV30 to TRBJ2-2, with D possibly TRBD1 on 5 matching bases. Germline assignment: CDR1 GTSNPN and CDR2 SVGIG (reference sequence). The CDR3 loop spans 13 amino acids. With 5 bases removed from V and 2 bases from J, the gap between germline ends came to 9 bases. CDR3 in DNA: TGTGCCTGGGTCGGACAAAACACCGGGGAGCTGTTTTTT. This sequence encodes CAWVGQNTGELFF.

The chain is built from TRBV7-9 and TRBJ2-3; unclear D gene. With 2 bases removed from V and 3 bases from J, the gap between germline ends came to 9 bases. The germline gives CDR1 SEHNR, CDR2 FQNEAQ (reference sequence). There are 14 residues in the CDR3. The CDR3 region is CASSLITATDTQYF. The CDR3 region has the DNA TGTGCCAGCAGCTTAATAACTGCTACAGATACGCAGTATTTT.

The V call is TRBV5-1, the J call TRBJ1-2; maybe TRBD1 (5 bases). This CDR3 has 12 amino acids. Germline CDR1 SGHRS, CDR2 YFSETQ. V was shortened by 4 bases and J by 3 bases, with 7 bases between the two germline ends. The DNA for the CDR3 is TGCGCCAGCAGCCTGACAGACTATGGCTACACCTTC. As protein: CASSLTDYGYTF.

The J gene is TRBJ2-4, the V gene TRBV6-5; 7 nucleotides line up with TRBD2. The CDR3 is made up of 14 amino acids. CDR1 and CDR2 (germline): MNHEY, SVGAGI. After removal of 9 bases from V and 4 bases from J, the junction contained 9 bases not matched to a gene. The CDR3 region is CASSGSATKNIQYF. The CDR3 region has the DNA TGTGCCAGTAGCGGGTCAGCGACTAAAAACATTCAGTACTTC.

J is TRBJ2-7 and V is TRBV7-9; 10 nucleotides match TRBD2. The junction had 16 bases not matched to a gene; V was cut back by 4 bases and J by 4 bases. This CDR3 is 18 amino acids long. Germline CDR1 SEHNR, CDR2 FQNEAQ (reference sequence). CDR3 DNA: TGTGCCAGCAGCTCTCAGGGGTCCCGGCTAGCGGGAGTTTACGAGCAGTACTTC. This codes for CASSSQGSRLAGVYEQYF.

The V call is TRBV30, the J call TRBJ2-1, with 14 bases lining up with TRBD2. With V trimmed by 0 bases and J by 11 bases, 3 bases remained unmatched. This CDR3 has 14 amino acids. Germline assignment: CDR1 GTSNPN and CDR2 SVGIG (reference sequence). The chain's CDR3 is CAWSVGLAGAKQFF. The DNA of the CDR3 is TGTGCCTGGAGTGTGGGACTAGCGGGAGCGAAGCAGTTCTTC.

The V call is TRBV4-3, the J call TRBJ2-1; 14 bases agree with TRBD2. This CDR3 contains 20 residues. V lost 0 bases and J lost 0; bases outside the gene matches: 7. Germline CDR1 and CDR2: LGHNA and YSLEER. Here the CDR3 reads CASSQEVPGLAGDSYNEQFF. In DNA, the CDR3 is TGCGCCAGCAGCCAAGAGGTTCCGGGACTAGCGGGGGACTCCTACAATGAGCAGTTCTTC.

Only a few counts were recorded for this clone. This rearrangement joins TRBV3-1 (or the pseudogene TRBV3-2) to TRBJ2-3; D is possibly TRBD1 (6 bases). Germline V CDR1 and CDR2: LGHDT, YNNKEL (reference sequence). V shed 5 bases and J shed 1 base, with 10 bases lying between them. This CDR3 contains 14 residues. DNA of the CDR3: TGTGCCAGCAGCGCATCAGGGGGCACAGATACGCAGTATTTT. Its translation is CASSASGGTDTQYF.

The CDR3 DNA is TGTGCCAGCAGCGTAGGACAGGGTGAAAAACTGTTTTTT. Its translation: CASSVGQGEKLFF. This sequence joins TRBV9 and TRBJ1-4; 7 positions match TRBD1. This CDR3 has 13 amino acids. Per the germline V gene, CDR1 is SGDLS and CDR2 is YYNGEE. The V gene end was trimmed by 0 bases and the J gene end by 7 bases; junction bases not matched to a gene: 0.

The chain uses TRBV13 and TRBJ2-1, with TRBD1 as a possible D gene (6 bases). With 2 bases removed from V and 4 bases from J, the gap between germline ends came to 9 bases. The CDR3 runs to 14 residues. The V gene's germline CDR1 is PRHDT and CDR2 FYEKMQ (reference sequence). The chain's CDR3 is CASSLQGPYNEQFF. CDR3 in DNA: TGTGCCAGCAGCTTACAGGGGCCATACAATGAGCAGTTCTTC. Together with reference TRBV13 and TRBJ2-1, the CDR3 gives the full variable domain: AAGVIQSPRHLIKEKRETATLKCYPIPRHDTVYWYQQGPGQDPQFLISFYEKMQSDKGSIPDRFSAQQFSDYHSELNMSSLELGDSALYFCASSLQGPYNEQFFGPGTRLTVL.

The chain couples TRBV5-1 to TRBJ2-5; 10 nucleotides align to TRBD2. J gave up 5 bases and V 0 bases, and 10 bases lay outside the gene matches. Germline lookup yields CDR1 SGHRS and CDR2 YFSETQ. The CDR3 consists of 17 residues. For the CDR3, the DNA is TGCGCCAGCAGCTTGGTAGCGGGGGGTCGAAACGGGGAGACCCAGTACTTC. Its protein is CASSLVAGGRNGETQYF.

This chain connects TRBV12-3 or TRBV12-4 to TRBJ1-5; D call uncertain. The CDR3 is 12 residues long. V gave up 8 bases and J gave up 0 bases, with 5 bases separating them. CDR3 coding DNA: TGTGCCAGCGGGAGTAGCAATCAGCCCCAGCATTTT. This translates into CASGSSNQPQHF.

The CDR3 DNA reads TGCGCCAGCAGTGAGGAAGGGACAGGTAACCCAGATACGCAGTATTTT. It is translated as CASSEEGTGNPDTQYF. The gene calls are TRBV10-1 and TRBJ2-3; TRBD1 matches at 8 bases. The CDR3 length is 16 residues. Germline-derived CDR1 and CDR2 are WNHNN and SYGVQD (reference sequence). Unmatched junction bases numbered 8, after V lost 2 bases and J lost 4 bases.

This clone was recorded a few times. The V call is TRBV18, the J call TRBJ2-7; TRBD1 might be the D (5 bases). Germline V lookup: CDR1 KGHSH, CDR2 LQKENI. V was pared by 3 bases and J by 3 bases, with 12 bases between. This CDR3 has 14 residues. CDR3: CASSPIRDSYEQYF. CDR3 nucleotides: TGTGCCAGCTCACCGATCCGAGACAGCTACGAGCAGTACTTC.